This is a list of T cell receptor beta chains from one sample in a study of blood T cell repertoires in COVID-19. Assay used: immunoSEQ multiplex PCR; TCRdb lists only in-frame clones, some missing. Among roughly 100,000 clones listed, about 80% were seen once. The sample comprised peripheral blood. The receptor source for this set is a man aged 60-69 years with acute or convalescent COVID-19. Both conserved end residues are part of each CDR3. The D gene is left open where the match is weak. Size is stated for part of the rows, as once, few or many counts, or as a class when the clone is expanded.

>.|TRBJ1-5|TRBV6-1|.
TGTGCCAGCAGTGATGGACACAGCAATCAGCCCCAGCATTTT
CASSDGHSNQPQHF
>.|TRBJ2-7|TRBV7-9|TRBD1
TGTGCCAGCAGTCAAAAAGTAGCAGGGGGCAGCGAGCAGTACTTC
CASSQKVAGGSEQYF
>.|TRBJ2-5|TRBV4-2|TRBD2
TGTGCCAGCAGCCAGGGGACTAGCGGGAAAGAAGAGACCCAGTACTTC
CASSQGTSGKEETQYF
>.|TRBJ1-6|TRBV19|.
TGTGCCAGTAGAAACAGAGATTCACCCCTCCACTTT
CASRNRDSPLHF
>few|TRBJ1-6|TRBV27|.
TGTGCCAGCAGTTTGGAGGGGTTATTGCGTTCACCCCTCCACTTT
CASSLEGLLRSPLHF
>.|TRBJ1-2|TRBV20-1|.
TGCAGTGCTAGACGGGGGATAGGCTACACCTTC
CSARRGIGYTF
>.|TRBJ1-2|TRBV5-6|.
TGTGCCAGCAGCCTGGGGAGGGGCGTGGGTAGCGGCTACACCTTC
CASSLGRGVGSGYTF
>.|TRBJ2-1|TRBV24-1|.
TGTGCCACCAGTGATCCCCCGAGGAGTGAGCAGTTCTTC
CATSDPPRSEQFF
>.|TRBJ2-7|TRBV30|TRBD2
TGTGCCTGGAGCGGGGGGGGCCAAAGTTACGAGCAGTACTTC
CAWSGGGQSYEQYF
>.|TRBJ2-1|TRBV5-4|TRBD1
TGTGCCAGCAGCCCCTTGGGGGGACAGGGACTCATTGAGCAGTTCTTC
CASSPLGGQGLIEQFF
>.|TRBJ2-1|TRBV2|.
TGTGCCAGCAGTGAAAAGGTGGGACTGTCCTACAATGAGCAGTTCTTC
CASSEKVGLSYNEQFF
>few|TRBJ2-3|TRBV4-3|TRBD2
TGCGCCAGCAGCCAAGATAGTACTAGCGGACTAGGGTATTTT
CASSQDSTSGLGYF
>.|TRBJ2-5|TRBV7-8|.
TGTGCCAGCAGCCAAAGCGGACTAGAGACCCAGTACTTC
CASSQSGLETQYF
>few|TRBJ1-4|TRBV6-5|.
TGTGCCAGCAGTTACTCTTCTAGCCCTAATGAAAAACTGTTTTTT
CASSYSSSPNEKLFF
>.|TRBJ2-1|TRBV6-5|TRBD2
TGTGCCGGTTCCCCTAGCGGGGGCTACAATGAGCAGTTCTTC
CAGSPSGGYNEQFF
>.|TRBJ2-7|TRBV30|.
TGTGCCTGGAGTGGGACAGTCCTTTACTCCTACGAGCAGTACTTC
CAWSGTVLYSYEQYF
>.|TRBJ2-3|TRBV9|.
TGTGCCAGCAGCGTAGGTATTAGCGAGGGCACAGATACGCAGTATTTT
CASSVGISEGTDTQYF
>.|TRBJ1-2|TRBV19|.
TGTGCCAGTAGTATAACCAGGAGGGATGGCTACACCTTC
CASSITRRDGYTF
>.|TRBJ2-4|TRBV30|TRBD2
TGTGCCTGTGGGACTAGCGGGAGTAGGGGCATTCAGTACTTC
CACGTSGSRGIQYF
>.|TRBJ1-1|TRBV7-8|TRBD1
TGTGCCAGCAGCCTACTTCCAGGGGGCGAAAGAGAAGCTTTCTTT
CASSLLPGGEREAFF
>.|TRBJ1-2|TRBV15|TRBD1
TGTGCCACCAAACCAGGACAGGGGCTAACGTATGGCTACACCTTC
CATKPGQGLTYGYTF
>few|TRBJ2-1|TRBV5-1|.
TGCGCCAGCAGCTTCGGCGGACTCAATACCTACAATGAGCAGTTCTTC
CASSFGGLNTYNEQFF
>few|TRBJ1-3|TRBV3-1/TRBV3-2|.
TGTGCCAGCAGCCAAGGAGTTCGGGGAAACACCATATATTTT
CASSQGVRGNTIYF
>.|TRBJ1-2|TRBV2|TRBD1
TGTGCCAGCAGTGAAACGGACAGGGCCTATAGCTACACCTTC
CASSETDRAYSYTF
>.|TRBJ1-2|TRBV9|.
TGTGCCAGCAGCGTAGCACAGAACTATGGCTACACCTTC
CASSVAQNYGYTF
>.|TRBJ1-2|TRBV6-6|.
TGTGCCAGCAGCCAATCGACAGGTGCCTATGGCTACACCTTC
CASSQSTGAYGYTF
>.|TRBJ1-2|TRBV29-1|TRBD1
TGCAGCGTTGCCCCAGGGACAGGGGTCTACACCTTC
CSVAPGTGVYTF
>.|TRBJ2-3|TRBV2|TRBD2
TGTGCCAGCATACGGACTAGCGTGGCGAGCACAGATACGCAGTATTTT
CASIRTSVASTDTQYF
>.|TRBJ1-2|TRBV11-2|TRBD1
TGTGCCAGCAGCCGGACAGGGCGAGGCTACACCTTC
CASSRTGRGYTF
>.|TRBJ2-3|TRBV9|.
TGTGCCAGCAGCGTAGATCCAGGAGGGCGGGCAGATACGCAGTATTTT
CASSVDPGGRADTQYF
>.|TRBJ2-1|TRBV7-8|TRBD2
TGTGCCAGCAGCTTGAGGACTAGGGGACTCTCCTACAATGAGCAGTTCTTC
CASSLRTRGLSYNEQFF
>once|TRBJ2-1|TRBV24-1|.
TGTGCCACCAGTGCGAGCCAGGGGACGAATGAGCAGTTCTTC
CATSASQGTNEQFF
>.|TRBJ2-7|TRBV19|.
TGTGCCAGTACTCATCGGGGTCAGTCTGAGCAGTACTTC
CASTHRGQSEQYF
>.|TRBJ2-5|TRBV11-3|.
TGTGCCAGCAGCTTAATGGGACACAACCAAGAGACCCAGTACTTC
CASSLMGHNQETQYF
>.|TRBJ2-6|TRBV5-1|.
TGCGCCAGCAGCGCCTCAGGGACTGGGGCCAACGTCCTGACTTTC
CASSASGTGANVLTF
>few|TRBJ1-3|TRBV4-1|.
TGCGCCAGCAGCCAAGAACTCCGAGGAGCTGGAAACACCATATATTTT
CASSQELRGAGNTIYF
>.|TRBJ1-2|TRBV7-9|TRBD1
TGTGCCAGCAGCTGGGGGACAGTAATTAACTATGGCTACACCTTC
CASSWGTVINYGYTF
>.|TRBJ2-1|TRBV20-1|TRBD2
TGCAGTGCTAGTGGCGGGGGGGCCCGGGTTGAGCAGTTCTTC
CSASGGGARVEQFF
>.|TRBJ2-1|TRBV24-1|.
TGTGCCACCAGTGATTTACGGCAGGGCGCCTACAATGAGCAGTTCTTC
CATSDLRQGAYNEQFF
>.|TRBJ2-1|TRBV5-1|TRBD2
TGCGCCAGCAGCTTGTCGGGACTAGCCATTAATGAGCAGTTCTTC
CASSLSGLAINEQFF
>.|TRBJ1-1|TRBV30|.
TGTGCCTGGAGTAGGGGCATGAACACTGAAGCTTTCTTT
CAWSRGMNTEAFF
>.|TRBJ1-2|TRBV25-1|.
TGTGCCAGCAGTGAATCGGGGGGAGATGGCTACACCTTC
CASSESGGDGYTF
>.|TRBJ1-4|TRBV2|.
TGTGCCAGCAGTGATACCTTCAGGGGTGAACTGTTTTTT
CASSDTFRGELFF
>few|TRBJ1-1|TRBV5-6|TRBD1
TGTGCCAGCAGCTTGCCCGGGGACAGTACAGTAGCTTTCTTT
CASSLPGDSTVAFF
>.|TRBJ2-1|TRBV6-5|TRBD2
TGTGCCAGCAGTTACTCGGCGGGGGGACTTTACAATGAGCAGTTCTTC
CASSYSAGGLYNEQFF
>.|TRBJ1-1|TRBV4-2|.
TGTGCCAGCAGCCAGTTGTTACAGGACACTGAAGCTTTCTTT
CASSQLLQDTEAFF
>.|TRBJ1-2|TRBV7-9|TRBD1
TGTGCCAGCAGCTTAGCTTCCGGGACAGGGTCTTACGGCTACACCTTC
CASSLASGTGSYGYTF
>.|TRBJ1-2|TRBV24-1|.
TGTGCCACCAGTGATCGGCAGGGGTATGGCTACACCTTC
CATSDRQGYGYTF
>.|TRBJ1-1|TRBV9|TRBD1
TGTGCCAGCAGCAACCGACAGGGAGGTGGCACTGAAGCTTTCTTT
CASSNRQGGGTEAFF
>few|TRBJ2-3|TRBV9|.
TGTGCCAGCAGCGTAGATGGGGCTAGCGCAGATACGCAGTATTTT
CASSVDGASADTQYF
>.|TRBJ1-1|TRBV20-1|.
TGCAGTGCGGGTTCCAGGGGCGGTACTTTCTTT
CSAGSRGGTFF
>.|TRBJ1-3|TRBV29-1|.
TGCAGCGTTGTCCCGGGGACTGGAAACACCATATATTTT
CSVVPGTGNTIYF
>few|TRBJ1-1|TRBV5-4|.
TGTGCCAGCAGCTTGTGGGGGGGGAACACTGAAGCTTTCTTT
CASSLWGGNTEAFF
>.|TRBJ1-5|TRBV12-3/TRBV12-4|.
TGTGCCACTCGACAGGGCAATCAGCCCCAGCATTTT
CATRQGNQPQHF